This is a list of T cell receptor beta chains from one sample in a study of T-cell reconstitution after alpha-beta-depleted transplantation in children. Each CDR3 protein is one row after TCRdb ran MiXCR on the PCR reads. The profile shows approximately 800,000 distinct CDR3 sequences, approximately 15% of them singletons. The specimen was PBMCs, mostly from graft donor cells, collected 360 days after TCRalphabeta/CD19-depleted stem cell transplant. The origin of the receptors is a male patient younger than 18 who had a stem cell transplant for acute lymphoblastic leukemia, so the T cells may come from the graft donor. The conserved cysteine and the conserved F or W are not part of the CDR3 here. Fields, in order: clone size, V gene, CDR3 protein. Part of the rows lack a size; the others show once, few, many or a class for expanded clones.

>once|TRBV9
ASSVVGVGWTEAF
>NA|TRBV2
ASSRSTNTGELF
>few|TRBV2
ASSEPATRGY
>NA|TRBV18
ASSPNGDNQPQH
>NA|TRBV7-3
ASSPHSGSYYEQY
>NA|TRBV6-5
ASSYFSYGQGSYEQY
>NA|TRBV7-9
ATLGGGGTGELF
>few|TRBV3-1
ASSPLGLWGYT
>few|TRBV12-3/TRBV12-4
ASSLKRGTDTQY
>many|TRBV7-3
ASSLLGWDEQF
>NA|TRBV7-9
ASSSFSGLNTGELF
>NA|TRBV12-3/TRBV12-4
ASSFQGRVKNIQY
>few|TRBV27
ASSLNPGAKNIQY
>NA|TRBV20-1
SARVARPTRTEAF
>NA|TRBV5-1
ASSPGLAAKETQY
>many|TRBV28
ASSFIPGHEQY
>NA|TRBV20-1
SARSSGRTGEQY
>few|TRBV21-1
ASSLTGRKNTEAF
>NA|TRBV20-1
SAAYSNLGDEQF
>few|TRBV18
ASSPRDGRYQETQY
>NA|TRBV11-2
ASSLEARSSGRLDTQY
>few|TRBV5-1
ASSFGQEETQY
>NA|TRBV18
ASSPRVGRETQY
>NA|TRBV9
ASSVGISAGGPYEQF
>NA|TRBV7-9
ASSLGQATNEKLF
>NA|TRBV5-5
ASSFERLAGGKNIQY
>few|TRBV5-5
ASSLYGNTIY
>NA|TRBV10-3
AINLDNTYEQY
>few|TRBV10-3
AISESWGANYGYT
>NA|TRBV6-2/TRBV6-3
ASRAGAYGYT
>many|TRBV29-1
SVGEQF
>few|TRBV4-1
ASSQVGPAGAGGQY
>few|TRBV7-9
ASSLGPRGYNEQF
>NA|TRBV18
ASSPQAGKPLRGQY
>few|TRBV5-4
ASSPTSGVNTEAF
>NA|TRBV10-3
AISDLTGNTEAF
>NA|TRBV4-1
ASREQGGNEQF
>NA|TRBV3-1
ASSQTTLTYEQY
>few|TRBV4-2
ASSQDTRASQETQY
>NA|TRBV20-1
SARWDFRDTQY
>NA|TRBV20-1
SGETSGRVQETQY
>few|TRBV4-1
ASSQEGDRVGNQPQH
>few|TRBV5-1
ASSLYSGSGNEQF
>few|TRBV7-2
ASSPTRGLGNEQF
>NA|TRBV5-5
ASSLNSGFNQPQH
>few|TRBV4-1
ASSHKREGLYNEQF
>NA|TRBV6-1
ASSTGTSSYNEQF
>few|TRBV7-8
ATEAGQGSYEQY